The 15 T cell receptor beta chains given below trace back to one sample, sequenced in a study of T cells in Graves' hyperthyroidism and ophthalmopathy. TCR beta CDR3 sequences were amplified from RNA transcripts. The HTBI primer set served for first-round RT-PCR of the TCR CDR3. A single record per CDR3 protein comes from TCRdb applying MiXCR to the multiplex PCR reads. The sample yields under 350,000 distinct CDR3 sequences, around a fifth seen once. Sequences were obtained from blood. All receptors come from a woman between 50 and 59 years old with Graves' hyperthyroidism.

This clonotype appeared many times. The J gene is TRBJ1-4, the V gene TRBV3-1, with D unresolved. Germline V lookup: CDR1 LGHDT, CDR2 YNNKEL (reference sequence). The V and J ends lost 0 bases and 12 bases respectively, with 17 bases between them. The CDR3 is 15 residues long. The CDR3 nucleotides read TGTGCCAGCAGCCAAGATGGGAGGGTCAGGAGGGAACTGTTTTTT. As protein: CASSQDGRVRRELFF.

This chain joins TRBV18 and TRBJ2-1; TRBD2 aligns across 9 bases. This CDR3 is 15 amino acids long. Per germline, CDR1 KGHSH and CDR2 LQKENI. V lost 4 bases, J lost 3 bases, and 4 bases stayed unmatched. CDR3 sequence: CASSLISGSYNEQFF. The CDR3 nucleotides read TGTGCCAGCTCACTAATTAGCGGGAGCTACAATGAGCAGTTCTTC.

This clonotype has at least ten counts. The V call is TRBV28, the J call TRBJ1-4; D is possibly TRBD1 (6 bases). The V end lost 3 bases, the J end lost 4 bases, and 9 bases lay between the germline ends. This CDR3 comprises 14 residues. Germline CDR1 reads MDHEN; CDR2 reads SYDVKM. The chain's CDR3 is CASSLDRDNEKLFF. The DNA for the CDR3 is TGTGCCAGCAGTTTGGACAGAGATAATGAAAAACTGTTTTTT.

This clonotype was seen a handful of times. The V call is TRBV10-3, the J call TRBJ2-3; D is possibly TRBD2 (6 bases). V was clipped by 8 bases and J by 2 bases, with 17 bases between them. Germline CDR1 ENHRY, CDR2 SYGVKD. The length of the CDR3 is 15 residues. The CDR3 here is CAILFRGIFTDTQYF. Here the CDR3 DNA reads TGTGCCATCTTATTCCGGGGGATTTTCACAGATACGCAGTATTTT.

The table lists this clonotype with a few counts. V and J are TRBV12-3 or TRBV12-4 and TRBJ1-2; D gene uncertain. The length of the CDR3 is 14 residues. The V end lost 1 base, the J end lost 2 bases, and 8 bases lay between the germline ends. In DNA, the CDR3 is TGTGCCAGCAGTTTAGATGCACCCAACTATGGCTACACCTTC. Translating gives CASSLDAPNYGYTF.

This clonotype has only a few counts. The chain uses TRBV2 and TRBJ2-1; 9 bases are shared with TRBD1. After removal of 10 bases from V and 5 bases from J, the junction contained 6 bases not matched to a gene. The CDR3 has 13 residues. In germline, CDR1 is SNHLY, CDR2 FYNNEI. In DNA form, the CDR3 reads TGTGCCATCGGAGGACAGGGGCACAATGAGCAGTTCTTC. It is translated as CAIGGQGHNEQFF.

This clonotype appeared a few times. This chain uses TRBV6-1 with TRBJ2-2; 14 positions agree with TRBD2. The length of the CDR3 is 14 residues. Germline-derived CDR1 and CDR2 are MNHNS and SASEGT. The ends lost 7 bases at V and 7 bases at J; junction bases unmatched: 2. CDR3 in DNA: TGTGCCAGCAAGACTAGCGGGAGGGTCGGGGAGCTGTTTTTT. This gives the protein CASKTSGRVGELFF.

With respect to this clonotype: This may stem from a read error, because a much larger clone lies one nucleotide away. The chain recombines TRBV28 with TRBJ2-5; perhaps TRBD2 as D (6 bases). The CDR3 is 15 amino acids. CDR1 and CDR2 from the germline V gene are MDHEN and SYDVKM. CDR3: CAGSQRDWYQETQYF. Written as DNA, the CDR3 is TGTGCCGGCAGTCAACGGGACTGGTACCAAGAGACCCAGTACTTC.

About this clonotype: This may arise from a read error, as a much more abundant clone is one base away. The chain couples TRBV11-2 to TRBJ2-3; either TRBD1 or TRBD2 may supply D (5 bases each). Trimming shortened V by 3 bases and J by 3 bases, and 13 bases separated the two germline ends. The CDR3 runs 15 residues. In germline, CDR1 is SGHAT, CDR2 FQNNGV. The CDR3 bases are TGTGCCAGCAGCTTCCAGGCAGGGAGTACAGATACGCAGTATTTT. Its protein is CASSFQAGSTDTQYF.

This clonotype appeared many times. V gene TRBV19 combines with J gene TRBJ2-1, with 8 bases matching TRBD1. There are 14 residues in the CDR3. CDR1 and CDR2 (germline): LNHDA, SQIVND (reference sequence). Unmatched junction bases numbered 9, after V lost 5 bases and J lost 9 bases. The CDR3 is CASSLQDRVVEQFF. The CDR3 coding sequence is TGTGCCAGTAGTTTACAGGACAGGGTGGTTGAGCAGTTCTTC. Full variable domain (outside the CDR3, taken from reference TRBV19 and TRBJ2-1): DGGITQSPKYLFRKEGQNVTLSCEQNLNHDAMYWYRQDPGQGLRLIYYSQIVNDFQKGDIAEGYSVSREKKESFPLTVTSAQKNPTAFYLCASSLQDRVVEQFFGPGTRLTVL.

The chain joins TRBV28 to TRBJ2-7; TRBD2 matches at 9 bases. This CDR3 region has 15 residues. Germline V gene data show CDR1 as MDHEN and CDR2 as SYDVKM. The junction had 7 bases not matched to a gene; V was cut back by 6 bases and J by 1 base. CDR3 nucleotides: TGTGCCAGCAGCTCCGGGACTAGCTCGTCCTACGAGCAGTACTTC. Its translation: CASSSGTSSSYEQYF.

This clonotype was counted many times. The chain carries TRBV2 and TRBJ1-4; TRBD1 aligns across 7 bases. V was clipped by 9 bases and J by 4 bases; unmatched bases: 5. The CDR3 runs 13 residues. Per germline, CDR1 SNHLY and CDR2 FYNNEI. DNA for the CDR3: TGTGCCAGGAAGGACAGGAGTAATGAAAAACTGTTTTTT. Its translation is CARKDRSNEKLFF.

This clonotype was detected a few times. This rearrangement joins TRBV2 to TRBJ1-2, with 11 bases matching TRBD1. The V gene end was trimmed by 5 bases and the J gene end by 2 bases; junction bases not matched to a gene: 4. CDR1 is SNHLY, CDR2 FYNNEI, per germline. This CDR3 contains 15 residues. This CDR3 is CASSPRDRGNYGYTF. The CDR3 bases are TGTGCCAGCAGTCCCCGGGACAGGGGGAACTATGGCTACACCTTC.

In its sample, this clonotype was seen many times. This chain joins TRBV2 and TRBJ2-6; perhaps D is TRBD1 or TRBD2 (5 bases each). Per the germline V gene, CDR1 is SNHLY and CDR2 is FYNNEI. The CDR3 is made up of 14 amino acids. The V end lost 6 bases, the J end lost 0 bases, and 6 bases lay between the germline ends. The CDR3: CASRRGSGANVLTF. CDR3 nucleotide sequence: TGTGCCAGCAGGAGGGGCTCTGGGGCCAACGTCCTGACTTTC. The complete variable domain, with remaining parts taken from reference TRBV2 and TRBJ2-6, reads EPEVTQTPSHQVTQMGQEVILRCVPISNHLYFYWYRQILGQKVEFLVSFYNNEISEKSEIFDDQFSVERPDGSNFTLKIRSTKLEDSAMYFCASRRGSGANVLTFGAGSRLTVL.

In its sample, this clonotype was seen many times. The CDR3 DNA sequence: TGTGCCACCAGCAGAGATAGACAGGACTATGGCTACACCTTC. Its protein is CATSRDRQDYGYTF. The chain links TRBV15 to TRBJ1-2, with D possibly TRBD1 on 6 matching bases. The germline V gene encodes CDR1 LNHNV and CDR2 YYDKDF (reference sequence). The CDR3 runs to 14 residues. The ends were cut back, 0 bases at V and 3 bases at J, with 8 bases in the middle.